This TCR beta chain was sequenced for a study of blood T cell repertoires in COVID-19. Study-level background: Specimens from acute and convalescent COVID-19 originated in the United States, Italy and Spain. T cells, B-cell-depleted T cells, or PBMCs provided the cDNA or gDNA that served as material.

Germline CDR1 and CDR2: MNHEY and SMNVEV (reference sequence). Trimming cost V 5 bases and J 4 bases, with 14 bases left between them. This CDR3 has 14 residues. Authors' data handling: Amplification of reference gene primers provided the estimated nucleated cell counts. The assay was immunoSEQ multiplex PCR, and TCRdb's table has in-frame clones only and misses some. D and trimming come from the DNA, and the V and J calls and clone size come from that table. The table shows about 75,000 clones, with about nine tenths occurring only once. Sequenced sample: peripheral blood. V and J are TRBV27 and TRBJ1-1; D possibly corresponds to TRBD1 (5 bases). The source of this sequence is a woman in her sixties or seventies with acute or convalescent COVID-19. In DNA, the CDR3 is TGTGCCAGCAGTCCAAGGGGTTTTACCACTGAAGCTTTCTTT. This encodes CASSPRGFTTEAFF.